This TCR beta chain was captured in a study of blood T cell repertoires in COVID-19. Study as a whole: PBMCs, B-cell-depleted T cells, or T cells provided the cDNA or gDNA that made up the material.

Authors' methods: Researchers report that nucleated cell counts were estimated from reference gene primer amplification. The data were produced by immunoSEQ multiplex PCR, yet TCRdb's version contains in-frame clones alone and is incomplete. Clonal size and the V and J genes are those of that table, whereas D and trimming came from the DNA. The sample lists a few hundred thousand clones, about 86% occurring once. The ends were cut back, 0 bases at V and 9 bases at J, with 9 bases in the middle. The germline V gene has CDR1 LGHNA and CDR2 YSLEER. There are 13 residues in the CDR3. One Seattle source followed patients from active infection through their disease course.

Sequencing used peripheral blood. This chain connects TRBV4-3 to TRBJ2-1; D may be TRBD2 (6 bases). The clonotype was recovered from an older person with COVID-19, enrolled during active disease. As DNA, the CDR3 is TGCGCCAGCAGCCAAGAGAGACTAGGTGAGCAGTTCTTC. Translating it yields CASSQERLGEQFF.